The 2 T cell receptor beta chains reported below all come from one sample, sequenced in a study of blood T cell repertoires in COVID-19. The assay was immunoSEQ multiplex PCR, and TCRdb's table has in-frame clones only and misses some. The sample lists more than 80,000 clones; approximately 80% were seen once. Sequenced: peripheral blood. These receptors all stem from a woman in her sixties or seventies with acute or convalescent COVID-19.

V usage is TRBV5-8 and J usage is TRBJ1-1; a possible D gene is TRBD1 (5 bases). CDR1 SGHTS and CDR2 YDEGEE come from the germline V gene. V gave up 0 bases and J gave up 4 bases, with 10 bases separating them. The length of the CDR3 is 14 residues. The CDR3 DNA sequence: TGTGCCAGCAGCTTGGCGGGGGGGAGCACTGAAGCTTTCTTT. It encodes CASSLAGGSTEAFF.

V usage is TRBV2 and J usage is TRBJ1-5, with a weak D call TRBD1 (6 bases). The CDR3 runs 15 residues. Between the trimmed V and J ends, which lost 5 bases and 2 bases, there was a span of 13 bases. CDR1 is SNHLY, CDR2 FYNNEI, per germline. The CDR3 spells CASSFFRTGNQPQHF. CDR3 sequence (DNA): TGTGCCAGCAGTTTTTTCAGGACAGGCAATCAGCCCCAGCATTTT.